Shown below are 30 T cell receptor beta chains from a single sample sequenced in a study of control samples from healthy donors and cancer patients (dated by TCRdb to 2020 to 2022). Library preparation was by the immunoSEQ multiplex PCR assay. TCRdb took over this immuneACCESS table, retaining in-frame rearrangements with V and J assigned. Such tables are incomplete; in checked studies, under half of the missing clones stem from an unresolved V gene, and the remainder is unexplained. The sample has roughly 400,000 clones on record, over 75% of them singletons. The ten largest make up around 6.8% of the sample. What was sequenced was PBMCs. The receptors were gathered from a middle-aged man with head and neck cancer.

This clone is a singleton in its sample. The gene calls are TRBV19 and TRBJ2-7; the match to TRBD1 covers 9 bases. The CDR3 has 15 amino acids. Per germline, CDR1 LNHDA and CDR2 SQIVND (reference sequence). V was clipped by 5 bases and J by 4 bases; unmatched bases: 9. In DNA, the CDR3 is TGTGCCAGTAGTGTTGTCGGGACAGGGTTGTACGAGCAGTACTTC. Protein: CASSVVGTGLYEQYF.

The CDR3 sequence is CASSRQGAINEQYF. CDR3 coding DNA: TGTGCCAGCAGTCGACAGGGGGCCATTAACGAGCAGTACTTC. V usage is TRBV6-5 and J usage is TRBJ2-7, with 10 bases matching TRBD1. J was trimmed by 5 bases and V by 5 bases; bases with no gene match: 6. This CDR3 has 14 residues. Germline CDR1 reads MNHEY; CDR2 reads SVGAGI.

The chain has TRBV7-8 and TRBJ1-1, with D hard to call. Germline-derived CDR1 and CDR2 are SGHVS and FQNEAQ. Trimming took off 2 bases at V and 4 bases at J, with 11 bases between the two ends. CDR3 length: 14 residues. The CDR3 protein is CASSLSLEGTEAFF. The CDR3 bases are TGTGCCAGCAGCTTATCACTTGAGGGCACTGAAGCTTTCTTT.

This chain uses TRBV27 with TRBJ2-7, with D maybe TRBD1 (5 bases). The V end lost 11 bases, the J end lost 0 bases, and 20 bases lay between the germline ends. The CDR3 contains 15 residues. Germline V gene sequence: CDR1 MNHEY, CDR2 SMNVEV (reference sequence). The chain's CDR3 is CACGDGRGVSYEQYF. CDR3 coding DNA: TGTGCCTGCGGCGACGGTAGGGGTGTCTCCTACGAGCAGTACTTC.

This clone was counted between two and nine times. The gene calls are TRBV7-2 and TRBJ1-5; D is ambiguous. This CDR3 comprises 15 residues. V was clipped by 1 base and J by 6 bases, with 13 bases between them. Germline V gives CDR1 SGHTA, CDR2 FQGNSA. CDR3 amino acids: CASSLDGRISQPQHF. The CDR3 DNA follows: TGTGCCAGCAGCTTAGATGGCAGGATAAGTCAGCCCCAGCATTTT.

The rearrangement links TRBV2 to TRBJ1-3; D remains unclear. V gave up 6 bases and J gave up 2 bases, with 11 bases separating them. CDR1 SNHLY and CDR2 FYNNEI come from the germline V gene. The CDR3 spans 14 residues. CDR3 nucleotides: TGTGCCAGCAGGGGGAGTCTCCCTGGAAACACCATATATTTT. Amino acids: CASRGSLPGNTIYF.

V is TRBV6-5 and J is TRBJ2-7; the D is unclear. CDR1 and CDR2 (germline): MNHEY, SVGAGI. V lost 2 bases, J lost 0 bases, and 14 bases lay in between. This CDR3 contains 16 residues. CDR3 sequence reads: CASSYNYELHSYEQYF. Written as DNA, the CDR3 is TGTGCCAGCAGTTACAACTATGAGCTCCACTCCTACGAGCAGTACTTC.

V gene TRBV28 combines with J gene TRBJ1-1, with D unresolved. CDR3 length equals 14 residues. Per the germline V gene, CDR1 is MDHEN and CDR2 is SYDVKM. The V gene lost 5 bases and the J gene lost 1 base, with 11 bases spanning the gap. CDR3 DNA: TGTGCCAGCAGTCACCTTTCTGGGAACACTGAAGCTTTCTTT. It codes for CASSHLSGNTEAFF.

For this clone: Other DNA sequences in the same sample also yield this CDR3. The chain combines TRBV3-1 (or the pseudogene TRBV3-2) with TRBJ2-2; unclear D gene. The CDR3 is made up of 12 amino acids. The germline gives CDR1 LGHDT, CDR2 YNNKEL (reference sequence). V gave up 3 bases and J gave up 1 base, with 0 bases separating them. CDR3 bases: TGTGCCAGCAGCCAGAACACCGGGGAGCTGTTTTTT. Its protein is CASSQNTGELFF.

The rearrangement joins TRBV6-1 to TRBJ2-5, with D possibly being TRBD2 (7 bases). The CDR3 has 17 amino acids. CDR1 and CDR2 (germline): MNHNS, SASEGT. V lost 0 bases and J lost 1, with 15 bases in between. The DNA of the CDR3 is TGTGCCAGCAGTGAAGCCATGCGGGGGCCCCTCCAAGAGACCCAGTACTTC. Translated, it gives CASSEAMRGPLQETQYF.

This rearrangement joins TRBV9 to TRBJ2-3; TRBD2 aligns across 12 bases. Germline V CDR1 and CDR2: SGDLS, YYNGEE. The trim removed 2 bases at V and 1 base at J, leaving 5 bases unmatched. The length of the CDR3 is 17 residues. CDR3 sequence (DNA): TGTGCCAGCAGCGTTAGACTAGCGGGGGCTGGCACAGATACGCAGTATTTT. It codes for CASSVRLAGAGTDTQYF.

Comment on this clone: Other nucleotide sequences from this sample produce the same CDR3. CDR3 region: CASSPRDSSNEKLFF. The CDR3, as DNA: TGTGCCAGCAGCCCCCGGGACAGCTCTAATGAAAAACTGTTTTTT. The chain couples TRBV9 to TRBJ1-4, with 7 bases aligning to TRBD1. The J segment lost 3 bases and the V segment lost 4 bases, leaving 6 bases of the junction unmatched. Germline V gene lookup returns CDR1 SGDLS and CDR2 YYNGEE. This CDR3 has 15 residues. The entire variable domain, with the rest obtained from reference TRBV9 and TRBJ1-4, is as follows: DSGVTQTPKHLITATGQRVTLRCSPRSGDLSVYWYQQSLDQGLQFLIQYYNGEERAKGNILERFSAQQFPDLHSELNLSSLELGDSALYFCASSPRDSSNEKLFFGSGTQLSVL.

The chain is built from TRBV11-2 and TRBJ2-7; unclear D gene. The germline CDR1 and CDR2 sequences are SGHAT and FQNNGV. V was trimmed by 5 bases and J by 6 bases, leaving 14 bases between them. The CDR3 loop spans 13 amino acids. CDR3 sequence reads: CASSPSGSGEQYF. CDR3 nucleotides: TGTGCCAGCAGCCCCTCCGGATCGGGCGAGCAGTACTTC.

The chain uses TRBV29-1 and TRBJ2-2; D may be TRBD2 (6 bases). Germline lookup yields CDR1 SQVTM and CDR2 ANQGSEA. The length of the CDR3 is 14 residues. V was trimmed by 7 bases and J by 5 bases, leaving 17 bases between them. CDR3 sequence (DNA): TGCAGCGCTTCGGGGCGGGGTGGGACCGGGGAGCTGTTTTTT. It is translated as CSASGRGGTGELFF.

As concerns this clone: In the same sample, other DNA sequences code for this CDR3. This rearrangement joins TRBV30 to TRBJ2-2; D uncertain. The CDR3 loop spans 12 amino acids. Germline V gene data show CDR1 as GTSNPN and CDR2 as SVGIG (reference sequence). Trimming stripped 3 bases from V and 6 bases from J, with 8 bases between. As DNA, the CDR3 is TGTGCCTGGAGGCAAGGTCCCGGGGAGCTGTTTTTT. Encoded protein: CAWRQGPGELFF.

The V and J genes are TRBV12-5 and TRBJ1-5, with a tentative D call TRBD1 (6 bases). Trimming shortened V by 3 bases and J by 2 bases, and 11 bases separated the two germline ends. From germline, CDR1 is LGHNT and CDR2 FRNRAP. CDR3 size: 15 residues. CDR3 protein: CASGFGGAGNQPQHF. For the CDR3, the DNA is TGTGCTAGTGGTTTTGGGGGGGCGGGCAATCAGCCCCAGCATTTT.

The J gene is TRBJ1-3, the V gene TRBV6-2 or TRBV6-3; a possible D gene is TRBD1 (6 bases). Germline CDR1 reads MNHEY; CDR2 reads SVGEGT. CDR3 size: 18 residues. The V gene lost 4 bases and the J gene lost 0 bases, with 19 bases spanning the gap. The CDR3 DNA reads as TGTGCCAGCAGTTTCCCTCCTGACAGGTCGAGCTCTGGAAACACCATATATTTT. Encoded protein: CASSFPPDRSSSGNTIYF.

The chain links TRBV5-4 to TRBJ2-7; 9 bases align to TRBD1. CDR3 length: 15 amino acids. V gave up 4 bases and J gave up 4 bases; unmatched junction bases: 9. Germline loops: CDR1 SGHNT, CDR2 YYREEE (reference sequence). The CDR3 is CASSRDRGNQYEQYF. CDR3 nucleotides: TGTGCCAGCAGCCGTGACAGGGGGAATCAGTACGAGCAGTACTTC.

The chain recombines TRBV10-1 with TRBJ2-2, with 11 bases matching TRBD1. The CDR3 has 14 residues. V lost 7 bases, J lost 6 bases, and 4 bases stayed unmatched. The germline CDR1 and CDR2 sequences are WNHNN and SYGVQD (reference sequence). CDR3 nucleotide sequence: TGCGCCAGCAATCCGGGACAGGGGGCCGGGGAGCTGTTTTTT. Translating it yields CASNPGQGAGELFF.

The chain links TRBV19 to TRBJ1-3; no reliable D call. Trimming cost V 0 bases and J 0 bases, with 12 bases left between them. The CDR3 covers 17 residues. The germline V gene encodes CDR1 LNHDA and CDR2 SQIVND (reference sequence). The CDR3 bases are TGTGCCAGTAGTATAGATATACCCCCAGTCTCTGGAAACACCATATATTTT. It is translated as CASSIDIPPVSGNTIYF.

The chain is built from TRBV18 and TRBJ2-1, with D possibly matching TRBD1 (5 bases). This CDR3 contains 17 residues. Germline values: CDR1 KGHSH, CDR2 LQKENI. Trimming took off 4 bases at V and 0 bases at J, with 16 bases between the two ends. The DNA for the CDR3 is TGTGCCAGCTCACTGGCAGGGTTTTCGAGCTCCTACAATGAGCAGTTCTTC. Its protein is CASSLAGFSSSYNEQFF.

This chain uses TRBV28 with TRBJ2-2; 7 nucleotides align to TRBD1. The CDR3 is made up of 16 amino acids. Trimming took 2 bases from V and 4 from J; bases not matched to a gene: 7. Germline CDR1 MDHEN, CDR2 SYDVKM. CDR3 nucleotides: TGTGCCAGCAGTTTAGGGGCAGGGGGAATCACCGGGGAGCTGTTTTTT. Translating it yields CASSLGAGGITGELFF. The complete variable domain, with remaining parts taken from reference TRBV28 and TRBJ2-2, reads DVKVTQSSRYLVKRTGEKVFLECVQDMDHENMFWYRQDPGLGLRLIYFSYDVKMKEKGDIPEGYSVSREKKERFSLILESASTNQTSMYLCASSLGAGGITGELFFGEGSRLTVL.

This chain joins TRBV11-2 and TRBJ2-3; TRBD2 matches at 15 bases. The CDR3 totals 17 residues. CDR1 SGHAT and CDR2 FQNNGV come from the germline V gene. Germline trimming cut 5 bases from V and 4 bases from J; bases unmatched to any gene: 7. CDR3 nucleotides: TGTGCCAGCAGCACACGGACTAGCGGGAGGGGGCCAGATACGCAGTATTTT. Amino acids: CASSTRTSGRGPDTQYF.

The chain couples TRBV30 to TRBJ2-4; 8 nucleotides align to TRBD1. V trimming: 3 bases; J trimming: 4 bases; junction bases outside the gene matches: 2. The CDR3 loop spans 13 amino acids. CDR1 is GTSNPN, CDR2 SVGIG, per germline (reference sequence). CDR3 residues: CAWSGQGKNIQYF. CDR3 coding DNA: TGTGCCTGGAGCGGACAGGGTAAAAACATTCAGTACTTC.

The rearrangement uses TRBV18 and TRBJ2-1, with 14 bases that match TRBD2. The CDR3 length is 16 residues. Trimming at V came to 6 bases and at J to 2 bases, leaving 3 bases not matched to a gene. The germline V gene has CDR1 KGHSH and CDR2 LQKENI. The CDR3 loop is CASSRLAGGTYNEQFF. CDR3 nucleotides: TGTGCCAGCTCCCGACTAGCGGGAGGGACCTACAATGAGCAGTTCTTC.

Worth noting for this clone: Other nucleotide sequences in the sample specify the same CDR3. This CDR3 is CASSPPGGNTIYF. The CDR3 DNA sequence: TGTGCCAGCAGTCCCCCCGGCGGAAACACCATATATTTT. The chain links TRBV6-5 to TRBJ1-3, with D uncertain. Trimming stripped 5 bases from V and 4 bases from J, with 9 bases between. In germline, CDR1 is MNHEY, CDR2 SVGAGI. The CDR3 contains 13 residues.

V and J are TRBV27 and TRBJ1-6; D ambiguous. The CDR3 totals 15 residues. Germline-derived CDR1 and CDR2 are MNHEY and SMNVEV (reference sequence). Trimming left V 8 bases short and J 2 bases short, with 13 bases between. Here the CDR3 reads CASRLPVPYNSPLHF. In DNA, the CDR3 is TGTGCCAGCCGTCTGCCCGTCCCCTATAATTCACCCCTCCACTTT.

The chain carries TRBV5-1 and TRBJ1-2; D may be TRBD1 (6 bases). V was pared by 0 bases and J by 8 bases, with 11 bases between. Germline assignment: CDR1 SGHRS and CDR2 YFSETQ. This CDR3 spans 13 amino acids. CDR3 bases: TGCGCCAGCAGCTTGGACAGGGCGGAGGGCTACACCTTC. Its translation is CASSLDRAEGYTF.

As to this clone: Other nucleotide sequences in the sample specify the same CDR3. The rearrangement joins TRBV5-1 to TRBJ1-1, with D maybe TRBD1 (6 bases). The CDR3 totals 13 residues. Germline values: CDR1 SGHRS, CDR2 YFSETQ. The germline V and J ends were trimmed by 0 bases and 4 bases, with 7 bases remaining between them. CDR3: CASSLDRATEAFF. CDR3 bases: TGCGCCAGCAGCTTGGACAGGGCCACTGAAGCTTTCTTT.

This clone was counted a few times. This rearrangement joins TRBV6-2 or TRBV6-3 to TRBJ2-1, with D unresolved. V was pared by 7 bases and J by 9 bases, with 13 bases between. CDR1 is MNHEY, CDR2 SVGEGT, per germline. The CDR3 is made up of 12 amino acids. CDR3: CASTPELGEQFF. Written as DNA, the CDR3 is TGTGCCAGCACCCCTGAATTGGGTGAGCAGTTCTTC.